This T cell receptor beta chain was found in a study of cytomegalovirus exposure and HLA in healthy donors. At the level of the study: T cells numbering about 200 million yielded more than 100 million unique TCR beta sequences in an earlier analysis. Whole-study findings and limits: A classifier reportedly called cytomegalovirus status with high sensitivity and specificity.

To note about this clone: The antigen remains undetermined.

PCR involved 60 Vbeta and 13 Jbeta primers. Clones were read by immunoSEQ multiplex PCR, and TCRdb kept only the in-frame ones, dropping some. The profile shows 95,000 to 100,000 clones, 85% to 90% of them singletons. At sampling all donors were nominally healthy, likely with unrecorded immune exposures. The CDR3 sequence is 14 residues long. The V gene end was trimmed by 6 bases and the J gene end by 6 bases; junction bases not matched to a gene: 5. CDR1 MNHEY and CDR2 SVGAGI come from the germline V gene. J is TRBJ1-5 and V is TRBV6-5; the match to TRBD1 covers 10 bases. The TCR sequence derives from a young man in good health and CMV-seronegative. Sequenced input: PBMCs. Here the CDR3 DNA reads TGTGCCAGCAGAGCCGGGACAGGGGCTCAGCCCCAGCATTTT. It encodes CASRAGTGAQPQHF.